Following are 29 T cell receptor beta chains from one sample sequenced in a study of cytomegalovirus exposure and HLA in healthy donors. Primers: 60 Vbeta forward and 13 Jbeta reverse. The assay was immunoSEQ multiplex PCR, and TCRdb's table has in-frame clones only and misses some. Here the sample spans under 200,000 clones, around 77% being singletons. Input material: PBMCs. These receptor sequences come from a man aged 55 to 69 in good health and CMV-seronegative.

This clone was seen a single time. The same CDR3 also results from other DNA sequences found in this sample. V and J are TRBV4-1 and TRBJ1-1, with unresolved D. Trimming removed 0 bases at V and 0 bases at J, with 5 bases between. The CDR3 totals 14 residues. Germline V gene sequence: CDR1 MGHRA, CDR2 YSYEKL. The DNA of the CDR3 is TGCGCCAGCAGCCAAGAGCAGTTGAACACTGAAGCTTTCTTT. This codes for CASSQEQLNTEAFF.

The V and J genes are TRBV6-5 and TRBJ1-1, with TRBD1 as a possible D gene (5 bases). This CDR3 spans 13 amino acids. The V end lost 7 bases, the J end lost 1 base, and 10 bases lay between the germline ends. Germline CDR1 MNHEY, CDR2 SVGAGI. The CDR3 nucleotides read TGTGCCAGCAAAGCAGGGAAGAACACTGAAGCTTTCTTT. It is translated as CASKAGKNTEAFF.

This clone came up a few times. The V call is TRBV2, the J call TRBJ1-5; D is possibly TRBD1 (5 bases). Per germline, CDR1 SNHLY and CDR2 FYNNEI. With 4 bases removed from V and 0 bases from J, the gap between germline ends came to 10 bases. The CDR3 loop spans 15 amino acids. The CDR3 reads CASSVDRNSNQPQHF. The CDR3 region has the DNA TGTGCCAGCAGTGTTGACAGAAATAGCAATCAGCCCCAGCATTTT.

This clone was observed a single time. The chain has TRBV7-9 and TRBJ2-3; the D is unclear. Germline-derived CDR1 and CDR2 are SEHNR and FQNEAQ (reference sequence). This CDR3 comprises 14 residues. The V end was cut by 1 base, the J end by 5 bases, with 10 bases between. The CDR3 protein is CASSLGQYEDTQYF. The CDR3 region has the DNA TGTGCCAGCAGCTTAGGCCAGTACGAAGATACGCAGTATTTT.

The rearrangement uses TRBV28 and TRBJ2-1; D not certain. Germline V gene lookup returns CDR1 MDHEN and CDR2 SYDVKM. CDR3 length: 14 residues. The V end was cut by 7 bases, the J end by 6 bases, with 16 bases between. The CDR3 sequence: CASIGGPRSNEQFF. The CDR3 DNA sequence: TGTGCCAGCATTGGTGGGCCTCGCAGCAATGAGCAGTTCTTC.

The rearrangement joins TRBV20-1 to TRBJ1-1; D ambiguous. Deletions cut 2 bases from V and 3 bases from J, with 4 bases between. The length of the CDR3 is 11 residues. Germline loops: CDR1 DFQATT, CDR2 SNEGSKA (reference sequence). The CDR3, as DNA: TGCAGTGCTAGAACAGACACTGAAGCTTTCTTT. It translates to CSARTDTEAFF.

This clone was observed a few times. The chain is built from TRBV4-3 and TRBJ2-1, with D perhaps TRBD2 (6 bases). The CDR3 totals 14 residues. Germline-derived CDR1 and CDR2 are LGHNA and YSLEER. V shed 2 bases and J shed 8 bases, with 13 bases lying between them. The DNA of the CDR3 is TGCGCCAGCAGCCAACGAACGGGAGTGGATGAGCAGTTCTTC. Its protein is CASSQRTGVDEQFF.

The V gene is TRBV5-1, the J gene TRBJ1-4; 7 positions agree with TRBD1. This CDR3 contains 15 residues. J lost 8 bases, V lost 3 bases, and 10 bases had no gene match. The germline CDR1 and CDR2 sequences are SGHRS and YFSETQ. The CDR3 spells CASSSSTGTSEKLFF. The CDR3 nucleotides are TGCGCCAGCAGCTCCTCGACAGGGACATCCGAAAAACTGTTTTTT.

This clone was seen a few times. V usage is TRBV7-2 and J usage is TRBJ1-3; the D gene is possibly TRBD1 (6 bases). The length of the CDR3 is 15 residues. Germline CDR1 and CDR2: SGHTA and FQGNSA. The V end lost 5 bases, the J end lost 0 bases, and 11 bases lay between the germline ends. The CDR3 protein is CASSPDRSSGNTIYF. CDR3 DNA: TGTGCCAGCAGCCCGGACAGAAGCTCTGGAAACACCATATATTTT.

The gene calls are TRBV5-1 and TRBJ2-1; TRBD1 matches 9 bases. This CDR3 comprises 15 residues. Per germline, CDR1 SGHRS and CDR2 YFSETQ. Germline trimming cut 4 bases from V and 8 bases from J; bases unmatched to any gene: 10. Written as DNA, the CDR3 is TGCGCCAGCAGCCCAGGGACAGGGATGAGGGATGAGCAGTTCTTC. Amino acids: CASSPGTGMRDEQFF. Full variable domain (rest looked up from reference TRBV5-1 and TRBJ2-1): KAGVTQTPRYLIKTRGQQVTLSCSPISGHRSVSWYQQTPGQGLQFLFEYFSETQRNKGNFPGRFSGRQFSNSRSEMNVSTLELGDSALYLCASSPGTGMRDEQFFGPGTRLTVL.

V is TRBV9 and J is TRBJ1-4, with 8 bases fitting TRBD1. The germline CDR1 and CDR2 sequences are SGDLS and YYNGEE. The CDR3 length is 15 residues. V shed 4 bases, J shed 5 bases, and the junction held 7 bases outside the gene matches. The CDR3 nucleotides are TGTGCCAGCAGCCCCCGACAGGGGATGAATGAAAAACTGTTTTTT. It encodes CASSPRQGMNEKLFF.

The chain combines TRBV7-2 with TRBJ2-5; 9 bases are a match to TRBD2. The junction had 4 bases not matched to a gene; V was cut back by 3 bases and J by 5 bases. The CDR3 has 14 residues. Germline CDR1 and CDR2: SGHTA and FQGNSA. CDR3 loop: CASSFSSGIETQYF. CDR3 nucleotides: TGTGCCAGCAGCTTTTCTAGCGGGATCGAGACCCAGTACTTC. Filled out from reference TRBV7-2 and TRBJ2-5, the complete variable domain reads GAGVSQSPSNKVTEKGKDVELRCDPISGHTALYWYRQSLGQGLEFLIYFQGNSAPDKSGLPSDRFSAERTGGSVSTLTIQRTQQEDSAVYLCASSFSSGIETQYFGPGTRLLVL.

This chain links TRBV15 with TRBJ2-2; 11 positions agree with TRBD1. The CDR3 spans 16 residues. CDR1 and CDR2 (germline): LNHNV, YYDKDF (reference sequence). The trim removed 3 bases at V and 6 bases at J, leaving 6 bases unmatched. Here the CDR3 reads CATSRWPGQGAGELFF. The CDR3 DNA sequence: TGTGCCACCAGCAGGTGGCCGGGACAGGGGGCCGGGGAGCTGTTTTTT.

This chain connects TRBV18 to TRBJ2-7; TRBD1 might be the D (6 bases). CDR3 length: 14 residues. Germline V lookup: CDR1 KGHSH, CDR2 LQKENI. Trimming took 2 bases from V and 2 from J, leaving 10 bases between them. Here the CDR3 DNA reads TGTGCCAGCTCACCAAACAGGGCCCCCTACGAGCAGTACTTC. Translated: CASSPNRAPYEQYF.

The chain is built from TRBV5-8 and TRBJ2-5, with 9 bases fitting TRBD1. Trimming at V came to 3 bases and at J to 5 bases, leaving 8 bases not matched to a gene. The germline gives CDR1 SGHTS, CDR2 YDEGEE. This CDR3 region has 15 residues. CDR3: CASSSHRGLDETQYF. The CDR3 bases are TGTGCCAGCAGCTCCCACAGGGGGCTTGACGAGACCCAGTACTTC.

The chain recombines TRBV14 with TRBJ2-7; D not certain. The germline V gene has CDR1 SGHDN and CDR2 FVKESK. V lost 0 bases and J 2 bases, leaving 8 bases between the germline ends. The CDR3 totals 14 residues. In DNA, the CDR3 is TGTGCCAGCAGCCAAGAAAGACATGCCTACGAGCAGTACTTC. Its protein product is CASSQERHAYEQYF. Full variable domain (missing parts from reference TRBV14 and TRBJ2-7): EAGVTQFPSHSVIEKGQTVTLRCDPISGHDNLYWYRRVMGKEIKFLLHFVKESKQDESGMPNNRFLAERTGGTYSTLKVQPAELEDSGVYFCASSQERHAYEQYFGPGTRLTVT.

CDR3 bases: TGTGCCAGTAGCCCCCGAGGGGGGGCCAATGAGCAGTTCTTC. It yields the protein CASSPRGGANEQFF. This chain links TRBV19 with TRBJ2-1; D perhaps matches TRBD2 (7 bases). V was trimmed by 6 bases and J by 6 bases, leaving 15 bases between them. Germline V gene lookup returns CDR1 LNHDA and CDR2 SQIVND (reference sequence). This CDR3 contains 14 residues.

The chain carries TRBV9 and TRBJ2-3, with 7 bases matching TRBD2. The CDR3 contains 16 residues. Trimming at V came to 0 bases and at J to 1 base, leaving 5 bases not matched to a gene. Germline CDR1 and CDR2: SGDLS and YYNGEE. Here the CDR3 DNA reads TGTGCCAGCAGCGTAGGTCCAGGGAGGGGCACAGATACGCAGTATTTT. Protein product: CASSVGPGRGTDTQYF.

This clone was recorded a few times. V gene TRBV4-1 combines with J gene TRBJ2-7; 11 bases map to TRBD2. V lost 3 bases and J lost 4; bases outside the gene matches: 5. The CDR3 is 15 amino acids. Germline values: CDR1 MGHRA, CDR2 YSYEKL. CDR3 region: CASSQGLAGGYEQYF. Here the CDR3 DNA reads TGCGCCAGCAGCCAGGGTCTAGCGGGGGGATACGAGCAGTACTTC.

The rearrangement uses TRBV28 and TRBJ1-5, with TRBD1 identical over 7 bases. The J segment lost 6 bases and the V segment lost 6 bases, leaving 14 bases of the junction unmatched. CDR1 is MDHEN and CDR2 is SYDVKM in the germline V gene. The CDR3 runs to 16 residues. This CDR3 is CASSSDKQGSSQPQHF. The CDR3 DNA reads TGTGCCAGCAGCTCAGACAAACAGGGGTCGAGTCAGCCCCAGCATTTT.

The rearrangement uses TRBV4-1 and TRBJ1-2; 9 bases are a match to TRBD1. The V gene's germline CDR1 is MGHRA and CDR2 YSYEKL. This CDR3 has 13 residues. Losses at the gene ends were 3 bases for V and 6 bases for J; bases not matched to a gene: 2. CDR3 residues: CASSHTGGDGYTF. CDR3 DNA sequence: TGCGCCAGCAGCCACACAGGGGGCGATGGCTACACCTTC.

The chain recombines TRBV6-5 with TRBJ2-3; D uncertain. Germline V gene lookup returns CDR1 MNHEY and CDR2 SVGAGI. This CDR3 comprises 12 residues. V shed 4 bases and J shed 8 bases, with 10 bases lying between them. The DNA for the CDR3 is TGTGCCAGCAGTTCCCAAGCGTCTACGCAGTATTTT. This encodes CASSSQASTQYF.

The rearrangement joins TRBV29-1 to TRBJ1-2; D is undetermined. This CDR3 is built from 14 residues. V dropped 2 bases and J dropped 0 bases, with 10 bases sitting between them. Germline assignment: CDR1 SQVTM and CDR2 ANQGSEA. The CDR3 sequence: CSVERQETNYGYTF. The CDR3 nucleotides read TGCAGCGTTGAAAGGCAGGAAACTAACTATGGCTACACCTTC. Based on the CDR3 plus reference TRBV29-1 and TRBJ1-2, the full variable domain is SAVISQKPSRDICQRGTSLTIQCQVDSQVTMMFWYRQQPGQSLTLIATANQGSEATYESGFVIDKFPISRPNLTFSTLTVSNMSPEDSSIYLCSVERQETNYGYTFGSGTRLTVV.

The chain carries TRBV27 and TRBJ1-2, with D tentatively TRBD1 (5 bases). The V end was cut by 3 bases, the J end by 4 bases, with 15 bases between. The CDR3 length is 15 residues. Per the germline V gene, CDR1 is MNHEY and CDR2 is SMNVEV (reference sequence). In DNA, the CDR3 is TGTGCCAGCAGTTTTCTGACAGCATCGCCCTATGGCTACACCTTC. This codes for CASSFLTASPYGYTF.

The J gene is TRBJ2-5, the V gene TRBV18; no definite D call. The CDR3 runs to 13 residues. V was cut by 6 bases and J by 5 bases, with 13 bases left in between. Germline CDR1 is KGHSH and CDR2 is LQKENI. This CDR3 is CASSVKSQETQYF. The CDR3 nucleotides read TGTGCCAGCTCTGTCAAGTCGCAGGAGACCCAGTACTTC.

The rearrangement links TRBV4-2 to TRBJ2-1; a weak D match, TRBD2 (5 bases). CDR1 and CDR2 (germline): LGHNA, YNFKEQ. V dropped 4 bases and J dropped 6 bases, with 10 bases sitting between them. The CDR3 has 13 residues. In DNA, the CDR3 is TGTGCCAGCAGCCTTGGACTCGGCAATGAGCAGTTCTTC. It encodes CASSLGLGNEQFF.

The chain is built from TRBV18 and TRBJ1-2; D is possibly TRBD1 (6 bases). Germline values: CDR1 KGHSH, CDR2 LQKENI. CDR3 length equals 12 residues. Trimming stripped 4 bases from V and 7 bases from J, with 10 bases between. DNA of the CDR3: TGTGCCAGCTCACTAGAACAGGGTGGCTACACCTTC. Protein: CASSLEQGGYTF.

This clone was detected only a few times. The chain joins TRBV7-8 to TRBJ1-4; D is undetermined. The CDR3 extends over 15 amino acids. The V end was cut by 1 base, the J end by 7 bases, with 13 bases between. Germline CDR1 and CDR2: SGHVS and FQNEAQ. The CDR3 nucleotides are TGTGCCAGCAGCTTAGTCCCGACACCGACTGAAAAACTGTTTTTT. It is translated as CASSLVPTPTEKLFF.

The chain joins TRBV5-4 to TRBJ2-3, with TRBD1 matching over 11 bases. Unmatched junction bases numbered 10, after V lost 4 bases and J lost 6 bases. Germline CDR1 and CDR2: SGHNT and YYREEE (reference sequence). This CDR3 region has 16 residues. For the CDR3, the DNA is TGTGCCAGCAGCCCAAGGACAGGGGGCGCTATGGATACGCAGTATTTT. It codes for CASSPRTGGAMDTQYF.